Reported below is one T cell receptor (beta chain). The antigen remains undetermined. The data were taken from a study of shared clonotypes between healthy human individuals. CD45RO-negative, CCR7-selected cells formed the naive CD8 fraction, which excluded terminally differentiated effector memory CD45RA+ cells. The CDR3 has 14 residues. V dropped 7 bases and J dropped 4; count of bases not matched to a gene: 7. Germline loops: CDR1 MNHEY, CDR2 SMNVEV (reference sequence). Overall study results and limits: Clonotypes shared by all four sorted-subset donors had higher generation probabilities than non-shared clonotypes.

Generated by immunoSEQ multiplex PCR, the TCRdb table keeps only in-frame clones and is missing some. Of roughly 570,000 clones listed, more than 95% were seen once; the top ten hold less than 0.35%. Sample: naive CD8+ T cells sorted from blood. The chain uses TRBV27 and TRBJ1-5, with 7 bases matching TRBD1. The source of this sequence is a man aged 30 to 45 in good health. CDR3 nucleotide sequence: TGTGCCAGCAATCCGACAGGGACGAATCAGCCCCAGCATTTT. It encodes CASNPTGTNQPQHF.